These 24 T cell receptor beta chains originate from one sample sequenced in a study of T cell responses to AZD1222 COVID-19 vaccine. TCRdb's table, derived via immunoSEQ multiplex PCR, lists solely in-frame clones and lacks some. The sample has under 150,000 clones; roughly 93% are singletons. The input for sequencing was peripheral blood, taken 28 days after the second AZD1222 dose. The receptors were sampled from an adult who received the AZD1222 COVID-19 vaccine.

V gene TRBV7-3 combines with J gene TRBJ1-1; maybe TRBD1 (6 bases). Trimming cost V 4 bases and J 0 bases, with 9 bases left between them. CDR3 length equals 14 residues. CDR1 and CDR2 from the germline V gene are SGHTA and FQGTGA. CDR3 sequence: CASSSGALNTEAFF. In DNA form, the CDR3 reads TGTGCCAGCAGCTCAGGGGCTTTGAACACTGAAGCTTTCTTT.

V gene TRBV20-1 combines with J gene TRBJ2-5, with D possibly TRBD2 on 5 matching bases. The V end was cut by 5 bases, the J end by 7 bases, with 11 bases between. CDR1 and CDR2 from the germline V gene are DFQATT and SNEGSKA (reference sequence). The CDR3 runs to 11 residues. The CDR3 DNA is TGCAGTGCTTACGCTGGAGGGACCCAGTACTTC. Its translation: CSAYAGGTQYF.

The chain uses TRBV14 and TRBJ2-7, with D maybe TRBD1 (6 bases). From germline, CDR1 is SGHDN and CDR2 FVKESK. The CDR3 has 15 amino acids. Trimming took off 0 bases at V and 6 bases at J, with 15 bases between the two ends. The CDR3 is CASSQEDRPWSEQYV. CDR3 DNA: TGTGCCAGCAGCCAAGAAGACAGGCCATGGTCCGAGCAGTACGTC.

The V call is TRBV7-9, the J call TRBJ2-7, with 7 bases matching TRBD1. Germline V gene data show CDR1 as SEHNR and CDR2 as FQNEAQ (reference sequence). V was pared by 5 bases and J by 3 bases, with 10 bases of the junction left unmatched. CDR3 length equals 15 residues. For the CDR3, the DNA is TGTGCCAGCAGCCCGGGGACAGTTTATAACTACGAGCAGTACGTC. Protein: CASSPGTVYNYEQYV.

V is TRBV7-8 and J is TRBJ1-3; no reliable D call. This CDR3 region has 15 residues. V was pared by 6 bases and J by 1 base, with 13 bases between. Germline CDR1 and CDR2: SGHVS and FQNEAQ. CDR3 residues: CASRPTGGSGNTIYF. The CDR3 region has the DNA TGTGCCAGCAGGCCGACTGGAGGGTCTGGAAACACCATATATTTT.

V usage is TRBV28 and J usage is TRBJ1-5; D is possibly TRBD1 (5 bases). CDR1 is MDHEN and CDR2 is SYDVKM in the germline V gene. This CDR3 region has 14 residues. V lost 8 bases, J lost 2 bases, and 13 bases lay in between. Written as DNA, the CDR3 is TGTGCCAGCCACTGGGGCGGGGGCAATCAGCCCCAGCATTTT. Translated, it gives CASHWGGGNQPQHF. The whole variable domain, filled in from reference TRBV28 and TRBJ1-5, reads DVKVTQSSRYLVKRTGEKVFLECVQDMDHENMFWYRQDPGLGLRLIYFSYDVKMKEKGDIPEGYSVSREKKERFSLILESASTNQTSMYLCASHWGGGNQPQHFGDGTRLSIL.

The V call is TRBV5-4, the J call TRBJ1-5; 9 nucleotides agree with TRBD1. Germline CDR1 and CDR2: SGHNT and YYREEE (reference sequence). CDR3 length: 18 residues. The V segment lost 4 bases and the J segment 0 bases; nucleotides outside the gene matches: 11. Here the CDR3 reads CASSQPDRGAYSNQPQHF. CDR3 sequence (DNA): TGTGCCAGCAGCCAACCGGACAGGGGCGCTTATAGCAATCAGCCCCAGCATTTT.

The chain couples TRBV29-1 to TRBJ1-3; D is unclear. CDR1 and CDR2 (germline): SQVTM, ANQGSEA. The V and J ends lost 5 bases and 0 bases respectively, with 20 bases between them. There are 17 residues in the CDR3. The CDR3 protein is CSVTPLASHNSGNTIYF. The CDR3 nucleotides read TGCAGCGTTACTCCCCTCGCTTCACATAACTCTGGAAACACCATATATTTT.

In DNA form, the CDR3 reads TGTGCCAGCAGCGTAGCCGGCGGGAGGAATCAGCCCCAGCATTTT. It translates to CASSVAGGRNQPQHF. The chain links TRBV9 to TRBJ1-5, with unresolved D. Germline CDR1 and CDR2: SGDLS and YYNGEE. Trimming cost V 0 bases and J 4 bases, with 11 bases left between them. The CDR3 runs to 15 residues.

Written as DNA, the CDR3 is TGTGCCAGCAGCTCCGGGCCCGGCAACATTCAGTACTTC. It specifies CASSSGPGNIQYF. The chain combines TRBV27 with TRBJ2-4; D call uncertain. Germline V gene data show CDR1 as MNHEY and CDR2 as SMNVEV (reference sequence). The CDR3 sequence is 13 residues long. The germline V and J ends were trimmed by 6 bases and 7 bases, with 13 bases remaining between them.

The chain combines TRBV7-2 with TRBJ2-1, with D tentatively TRBD2 (5 bases). This CDR3 contains 14 residues. Trimming removed 4 bases from V and 3 bases from J, with 10 bases in between. CDR1 is SGHTA and CDR2 is FQGNSA in the germline V gene. The CDR3: CASSSPGIYNEQFF. CDR3 nucleotides: TGTGCCAGCAGCTCCCCCGGGATCTACAATGAGCAGTTCTTC.

The CDR3 DNA reads as TGCGCCAGCAGCCCTGGAAACACCATATATTTT. Translation gives CASSPGNTIYF. The gene calls are TRBV4-1 and TRBJ1-3; D is uncertain. The germline gives CDR1 MGHRA, CDR2 YSYEKL. V shed 4 bases and J shed 2 bases, with 0 bases lying between them. The CDR3 runs to 11 residues.

This clone was observed a single time. The rearrangement joins TRBV3-1 (or the pseudogene TRBV3-2) to TRBJ1-2, with 9 nucleotides matching TRBD1. The CDR3 extends over 13 amino acids. Germline CDR1 LGHDT, CDR2 YNNKEL (reference sequence). Trimming at V came to 3 bases and at J to 6 bases, leaving 2 bases not matched to a gene. The CDR3 protein is CASSQGTGNGYTF. The CDR3 coding sequence is TGTGCCAGCAGCCAGGGGACAGGGAATGGCTACACCTTC.

The chain carries TRBV27 and TRBJ1-2; D uncertain. V gave up 3 bases and J gave up 4 bases, with 18 bases separating them. The CDR3 totals 16 residues. Germline V gene lookup returns CDR1 MNHEY and CDR2 SMNVEV (reference sequence). CDR3 bases: TGTGCCAGCAGTTTGTCGGGCGGCCGGGGTGGCTATGGCTACACCTTC. Amino acids: CASSLSGGRGGYGYTF.

The V and J genes are TRBV9 and TRBJ1-4; no clear D gene. Trimming pared 0 bases from V and 5 bases from J, leaving 5 bases between. The CDR3 is 13 amino acids. The germline gives CDR1 SGDLS, CDR2 YYNGEE. For the CDR3, the DNA is TGTGCCAGCAGCGTAGGAAGCAATGAAAAACTGTTTTTT. Translation gives CASSVGSNEKLFF. Complete variable domain (other parts from reference TRBV9 and TRBJ1-4): DSGVTQTPKHLITATGQRVTLRCSPRSGDLSVYWYQQSLDQGLQFLIQYYNGEERAKGNILERFSAQQFPDLHSELNLSSLELGDSALYFCASSVGSNEKLFFGSGTQLSVL.

J is TRBJ2-1 and V is TRBV10-2; 8 bases are a match to TRBD1. With 8 bases clipped from V and 0 bases from J, the junction kept 6 bases outside the gene matches. Germline-derived CDR1 and CDR2 are WSHSY and SAAADI. This CDR3 comprises 15 residues. The CDR3 is CASDQGAGSYNEQFF. The CDR3 DNA follows: TGCGCCAGCGATCAGGGGGCAGGCTCCTACAATGAGCAGTTCTTC.

The chain carries TRBV7-9 and TRBJ1-2; no reliable D call. Trimming took 5 bases from V and 4 from J, leaving 17 bases between them. The CDR3 loop spans 15 amino acids. The germline CDR1 and CDR2 sequences are SEHNR and FQNEAQ (reference sequence). CDR3 bases: TGTGCCAGCAGCCCATTTGGGTTGCTTGGCTATGGCTACACCTTC. Its protein product is CASSPFGLLGYGYTF.

The V and J genes are TRBV15 and TRBJ1-1; possibly TRBD1 for D (5 bases). Trimming stripped 5 bases from V and 5 bases from J, with 18 bases between. The CDR3 loop spans 15 amino acids. Germline CDR1 is LNHNV and CDR2 is YYDKDF (reference sequence). Here the CDR3 reads CATSEEEGMGTEAFF. For the CDR3, the DNA is TGTGCCACCAGCGAGGAGGAGGGGATGGGAACTGAAGCTTTCTTT.

V usage is TRBV7-8 and J usage is TRBJ1-1; D is possibly TRBD1 (5 bases). The germline V and J ends were trimmed by 4 bases and 4 bases, with 10 bases remaining between them. This CDR3 has 13 amino acids. Germline CDR1 is SGHVS and CDR2 is FQNEAQ. CDR3 sequence reads: CASSSDTSTEAFF. CDR3 sequence (DNA): TGTGCCAGCAGCTCGGACACGTCCACTGAAGCTTTCTTT.

This chain uses TRBV6-1 with TRBJ2-1; D is unresolved. The length of the CDR3 is 13 residues. Looked up from germline, CDR1 is MNHNS and CDR2 is SASEGT. V was pared by 0 bases and J by 8 bases, with 8 bases between. The chain's CDR3 is CASSEAHNYEQFF. CDR3 coding DNA: TGTGCCAGCAGTGAAGCGCACAACTATGAGCAGTTCTTC.

The CDR3 here is CASRATGLNTEAFF. The CDR3 DNA reads TGTGCCAGCAGGGCGACAGGGCTGAACACTGAAGCTTTCTTT. This sequence joins TRBV6-1 and TRBJ1-1, with TRBD1 identical over 7 bases. This CDR3 has 14 residues. Losses at the gene ends were 6 bases for V and 0 bases for J; bases not matched to a gene: 4. CDR1 MNHNS and CDR2 SASEGT come from the germline V gene.

The chain couples TRBV18 to TRBJ1-1; TRBD1 matches 9 bases. The CDR3 contains 16 residues. Trimming took 0 bases from V and 1 from J; bases not matched to a gene: 3. Germline assignment: CDR1 KGHSH and CDR2 LQKENI. The CDR3, as DNA: TGTGCCAGCTCACCACCGAAGGGACAGGGGAACACTGAAGCTTTCTTT. Amino acid sequence: CASSPPKGQGNTEAFF.

The chain couples TRBV29-1 to TRBJ1-1; no clear D gene. The ends were cut back, 6 bases at V and 1 base at J, with 18 bases in the middle. CDR1 and CDR2 (germline): SQVTM, ANQGSEA. The CDR3 length is 15 residues. CDR3 nucleotides: TGCAGCGTGCCCGCGATCGCCCAAGCGAACACTGAAGCTTTCTTT. This encodes CSVPAIAQANTEAFF. Using reference TRBV29-1 and TRBJ1-1 for the parts outside the CDR3, the full variable domain is SAVISQKPSRDICQRGTSLTIQCQVDSQVTMMFWYRQQPGQSLTLIATANQGSEATYESGFVIDKFPISRPNLTFSTLTVSNMSPEDSSIYLCSVPAIAQANTEAFFGQGTRLTVV.

The genes are TRBV19 and TRBJ2-7; tentatively, D is TRBD2 (6 bases). Germline loops: CDR1 LNHDA, CDR2 SQIVND (reference sequence). The CDR3 loop spans 15 amino acids. The V and J ends lost 5 bases and 2 bases respectively, with 16 bases between them. CDR3 loop: CASSPGSGLTYEQYF. CDR3 bases: TGTGCCAGTAGTCCGGGGTCTGGACTAACCTACGAGCAGTACTTC.